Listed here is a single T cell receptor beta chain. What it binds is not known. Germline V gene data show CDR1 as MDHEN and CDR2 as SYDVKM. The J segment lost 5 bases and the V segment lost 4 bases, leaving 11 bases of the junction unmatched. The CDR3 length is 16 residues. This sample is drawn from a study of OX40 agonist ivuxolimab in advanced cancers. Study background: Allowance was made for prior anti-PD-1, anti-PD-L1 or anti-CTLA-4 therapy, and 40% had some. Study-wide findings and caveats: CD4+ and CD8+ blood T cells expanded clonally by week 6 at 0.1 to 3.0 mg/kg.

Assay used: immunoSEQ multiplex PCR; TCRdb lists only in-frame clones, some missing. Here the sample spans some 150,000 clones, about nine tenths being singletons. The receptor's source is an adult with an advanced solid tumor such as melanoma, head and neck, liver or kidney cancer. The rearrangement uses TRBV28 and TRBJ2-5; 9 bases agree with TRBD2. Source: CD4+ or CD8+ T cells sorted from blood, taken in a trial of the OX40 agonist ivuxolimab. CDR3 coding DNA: TGTGCCAGCAGTTCCCACGGACTAGCGCCTGAGGAGACCCAGTACTTC. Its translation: CASSSHGLAPEETQYF.